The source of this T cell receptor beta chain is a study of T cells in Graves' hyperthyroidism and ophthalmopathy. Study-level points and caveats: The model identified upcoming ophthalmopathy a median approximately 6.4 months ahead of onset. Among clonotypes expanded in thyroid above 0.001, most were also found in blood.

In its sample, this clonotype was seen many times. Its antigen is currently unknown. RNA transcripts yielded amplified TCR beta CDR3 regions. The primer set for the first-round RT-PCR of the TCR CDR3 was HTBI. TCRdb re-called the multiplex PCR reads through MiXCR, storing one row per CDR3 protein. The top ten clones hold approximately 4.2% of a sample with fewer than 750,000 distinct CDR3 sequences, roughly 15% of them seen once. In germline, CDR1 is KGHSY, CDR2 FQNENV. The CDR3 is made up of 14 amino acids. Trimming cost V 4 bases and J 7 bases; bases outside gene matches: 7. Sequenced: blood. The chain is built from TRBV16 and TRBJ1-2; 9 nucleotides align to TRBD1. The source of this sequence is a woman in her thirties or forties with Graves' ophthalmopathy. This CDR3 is CASSRLGQGAGYTF. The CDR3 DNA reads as TGTGCCAGCAGCCGTCTGGGACAGGGTGCTGGCTACACCTTC.